This TCR beta chain was identified in a study of blood T cell repertoires in COVID-19. Assay: immunoSEQ multiplex PCR; the TCRdb copy retains only in-frame clones and omits some. Of 150,000 to 200,000 clones listed, approximately 89% are singletons. Germline V CDR1 and CDR2: LGHDT, YNNKEL (reference sequence). Trimming shortened V by 5 bases and J by 5 bases, and 19 bases separated the two germline ends. The CDR3 sequence is 17 residues long. The chain recombines TRBV3-1 (or the pseudogene TRBV3-2) with TRBJ1-6, with D possibly TRBD1 on 6 matching bases. Sequencing was carried out using peripheral blood. This sequence originates from a man aged 65 to 79 with acute or convalescent COVID-19. As DNA, the CDR3 is TGTGCCAGCAGCAACAAAATAGGACAGCGGAATAATTCACCCCTCCACTTT. Amino acid sequence: CASSNKIGQRNNSPLHF.